Included here is one T cell receptor (beta chain) sequence, with context. This CDR3 is 14 amino acids long. CDR1 SGHTA and CDR2 FQGNSA come from the germline V gene. V was clipped by 4 bases and J by 0 bases; unmatched bases: 2. This sample was taken from a study of cytotoxic CD8 clonotypes in ibrutinib-treated CLL. Sequencing used immunoSEQ multiplex PCR; TCRdb keeps in-frame clones, though not all of them. The sample holds around 140,000 clones; 80% to 90% are singletons and the top ten take roughly 2%. The material sequenced was PBMCs, taken after 24 months of ibrutinib treatment. The TCR originated in a human donor with chronic lymphocytic leukemia. V and J are TRBV7-2 and TRBJ2-7; 8 bases line up with TRBD1. The CDR3 reads CASSSGTGSYEQYF. The CDR3 DNA is TGTGCCAGCAGCTCCGGGACAGGCTCCTACGAGCAGTACTTC.